This note documents a single T cell receptor (beta chain) sequence. This specimen belongs to a study of shared clonotypes between healthy human individuals. Produced via immunoSEQ multiplex PCR; TCRdb's table is partial and in-frame only. The sample shows approximately 710,000 clones, 80% to 95% of them seen only once. The clonotype was recovered from a man in his late teens or twenties in good health. Some clones in this sample may be carry-over from other donors' samples. The specimen was memory CD8+ T cells from PBMCs. Subset meaning: CD45RO+ cells pooled with CCR7-negative TemRA cells.

CDR3 in DNA: TGTGCCAGCAGCCAGACACACGGCGATGAGCAGTTCTTC. Protein: CASSQTHGDEQFF. The genes are TRBV14 and TRBJ2-1; the D is unclear. Looked up from germline, CDR1 is SGHDN and CDR2 is FVKESK. With 3 bases removed from V and 8 bases from J, the gap between germline ends came to 11 bases. The CDR3 loop spans 13 amino acids.